This T cell receptor beta chain stems from a study of OX40 agonist ivuxolimab in advanced cancers. About the study: The study enrolled dose-escalation patients with hepatocellular carcinoma, melanoma, renal cell or head and neck cancer. Overall study findings and caveats: Certain nonresponders likewise exhibited a low normalized T-cell clonal expansion.

This clone was observed a few times. The antigen is undetermined. In germline, CDR1 is PRHDT, CDR2 FYEKMQ (reference sequence). The CDR3 is 17 amino acids. V dropped 6 bases and J dropped 2; count of bases not matched to a gene: 8. The method was immunoSEQ multiplex PCR; TCRdb's version includes in-frame clones alone and lacks a portion of them. The table shows roughly 80,000 clones, with 90% occurring only once. The sequence derives from an adult with an advanced solid tumor such as melanoma, head and neck, liver or kidney cancer. The sample here was CD4+ or CD8+ T cells sorted from blood, taken in a trial of the OX40 agonist ivuxolimab. The chain employs TRBV13 and TRBJ2-7, with 15 bases that match TRBD2. The CDR3 DNA reads as TGTGCCAGCAGACTACGGACTAGCGGGAGGGGAACCTACGAGCAGTACTTC. It yields the protein CASRLRTSGRGTYEQYF.